The source of this T cell receptor (beta chain) is a study of blood T cell repertoires in COVID-19 (dated by TCRdb to the early 2020s). Describing the broader study: The collaborator samples originated in the United States, Italy and Spain and spanned the acute and convalescent phases of COVID-19. The material from the prospective study consisted of cDNA or gDNA derived from T cells, B-cell-depleted T cells, or PBMCs. Deeply sampled blood TCRbeta repertoires from subjects exposed to, actively infected with, or recovered from COVID-19 were included in the dataset. Where available, HLA class I and class II types were taken from metadata supplied by the sample provider and were not determined by assay-based typing. The repertoires were released in a freely available public database meant as a resource for research on the immune response to SARS-CoV-2. The sample metadata nearly always contained a de-identified subject ID, COVID-19 status, age in years and sex. Samples were obtained from the ongoing ImmuneRACE study (first 160 participants) and from approximately 1,200 subjects provided by 6 global collaborators. General findings and caveats noted by the study authors: Clinical and demographic metadata were provided uncurated, with the amount varying by source and participant.

TCRbeta CDR3 regions were amplified from genomic DNA by means of the immunoSEQ Assay, a bias-controlled multiplex PCR. From the authors' description of their analysis: Within the assay, amplification of reference gene primers was used to estimate how many nucleated cells each sample contained. To quantify the absolute abundance of each unique TCRbeta CDR3 rearrangement, sequence reads were collapsed and filtered. For each sample, productive Simpson clonality was calculated as the square root of Simpson's diversity index across productive rearrangements. Sourced from immuneACCESS, this table was stored by TCRdb with only in-frame sequences that have V and J called. A share of the clones is absent; for the studies checked, an unresolved V gene accounts for under half, and the remainder has no known explanation. V and J calls and clone size are those listed in that table; D and trimming were worked out from the DNA. The table for this sample lists roughly 80,000 clones; 90% to 95% of them were counted only once. The ten largest clonotypes hold over 1.5% of the sample.

V loses 0 bases at its end and J loses 6 bases; junction bases beyond the gene matches: 4. Taken from cysteine to phenylalanine, the CDR3 has 16 residues. The sequence is cut down to CDR3 DNA, 48 bases in frame from base 1. CDR1 SGHVS and CDR2 FQNEAQ were looked up in the germline V gene. Regarding this clone: The antigen it recognizes is unknown. Per-nucleotide qualities are absent, and no much larger clonotype sits a single base away.

The collaborating institutions used their own protocols to collect whole blood in K2EDTA tubes. Collaborator samples were shipped for TCRbeta analysis as frozen whole blood, isolated PBMCs, or DNA extracted from either sample type. Sequencing was performed on peripheral blood. The clonotype comes from a woman aged 50 to 60 in a cohort sampled during active COVID-19. The chain uses TRBV7-8 and TRBJ2-2; TRBD2 aligns with 10 central bases. The bases are TGTGCCAGCAGCTTAGCGCCTAGCGGGAGTCCCGGGGAGCTGTTTTTT. This sequence encodes CASSLAPSGSPGELFF.